This TCR beta chain was observed in a study of response to subunit inactivated influenza vaccine. TCRdb re-called the RT-PCR reads with MiXCR, one entry per CDR3 protein. Among about 650,000 distinct CDR3 sequences listed, approximately 15% were seen once. CDR1 is LNHNV, CDR2 YYDKDF, per germline (reference sequence). The CDR3 sequence is 13 residues long. V shed 4 bases and J 6 bases; nucleotides not matched to a gene: 4. This clonotype came up a few times. As yet, its antigen is unknown. Overall study findings and caveats: T cells newly recruited by each seasonal influenza vaccination are few, the authors suggested.

The chain employs TRBV15 and TRBJ2-3; TRBD2 agrees at 7 bases. Sequencing used PBMCs from blood, obtained about 14 days before vaccination. The receptor was derived from a man in his fifties or sixties who received an inactivated influenza vaccine. CDR3 sequence (DNA): TGTGCCACCAGCACGGGAGGAGACGATACGCAGTATTTT. Protein product: CATSTGGDDTQYF.